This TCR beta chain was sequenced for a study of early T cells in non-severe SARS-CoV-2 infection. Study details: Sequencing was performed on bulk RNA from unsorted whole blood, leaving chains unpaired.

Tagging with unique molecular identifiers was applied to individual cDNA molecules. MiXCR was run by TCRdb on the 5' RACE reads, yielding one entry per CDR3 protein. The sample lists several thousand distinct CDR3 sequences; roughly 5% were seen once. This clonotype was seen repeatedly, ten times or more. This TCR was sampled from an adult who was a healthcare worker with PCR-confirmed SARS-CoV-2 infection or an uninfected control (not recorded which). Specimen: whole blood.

CDR3 sequence: CASSLLGSGGQETQYF. The CDR3 nucleotides are TGTGCCAGCAGCTTATTAGGCTCGGGAGGCCAAGAGACCCAGTACTTC. The chain joins TRBV7-8 to TRBJ2-5, with 7 bases fitting TRBD2. Germline V gene data show CDR1 as SGHVS and CDR2 as FQNEAQ. This CDR3 spans 16 amino acids. V lost 2 bases, J lost 1 base, and 7 bases stayed unmatched.